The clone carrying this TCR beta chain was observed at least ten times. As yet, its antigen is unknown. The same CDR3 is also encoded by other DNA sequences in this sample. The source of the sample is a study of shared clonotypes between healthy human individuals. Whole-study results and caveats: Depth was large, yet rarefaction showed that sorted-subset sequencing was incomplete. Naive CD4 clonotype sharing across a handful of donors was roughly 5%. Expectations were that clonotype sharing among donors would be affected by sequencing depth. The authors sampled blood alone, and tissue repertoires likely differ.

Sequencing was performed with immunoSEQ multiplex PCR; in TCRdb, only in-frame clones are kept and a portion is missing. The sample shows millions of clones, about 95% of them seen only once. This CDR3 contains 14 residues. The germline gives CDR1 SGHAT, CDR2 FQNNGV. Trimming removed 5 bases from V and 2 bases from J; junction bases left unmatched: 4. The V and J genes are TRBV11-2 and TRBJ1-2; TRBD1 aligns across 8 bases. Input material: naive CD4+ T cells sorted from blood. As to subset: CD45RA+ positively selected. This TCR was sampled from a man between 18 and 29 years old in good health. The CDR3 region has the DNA TGTGCCAGCAGCCCGGGACAGGTGAACTATGGCTACACCTTC. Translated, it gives CASSPGQVNYGYTF.